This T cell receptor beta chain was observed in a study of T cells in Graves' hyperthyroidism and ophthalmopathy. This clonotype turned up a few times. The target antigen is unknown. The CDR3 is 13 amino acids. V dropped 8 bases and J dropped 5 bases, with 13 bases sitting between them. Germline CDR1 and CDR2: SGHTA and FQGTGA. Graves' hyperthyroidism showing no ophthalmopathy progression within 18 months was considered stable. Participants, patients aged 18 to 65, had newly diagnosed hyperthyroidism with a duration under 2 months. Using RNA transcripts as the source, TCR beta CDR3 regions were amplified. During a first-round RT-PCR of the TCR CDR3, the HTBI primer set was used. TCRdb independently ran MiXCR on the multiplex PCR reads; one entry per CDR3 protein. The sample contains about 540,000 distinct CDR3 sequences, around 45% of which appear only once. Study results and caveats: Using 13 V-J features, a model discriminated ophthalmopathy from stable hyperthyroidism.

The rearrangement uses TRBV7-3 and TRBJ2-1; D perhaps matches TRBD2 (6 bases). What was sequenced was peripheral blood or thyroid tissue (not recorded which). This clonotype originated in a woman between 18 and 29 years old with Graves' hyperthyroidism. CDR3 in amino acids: CASGRPGHNEQFF. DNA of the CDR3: TGTGCCAGCGGGAGGCCGGGACACAATGAGCAGTTCTTC.